The entry below describes one T cell receptor (beta chain). Its antigen is unidentified. 13 Jbeta primers and 60 Vbeta primers were used for the PCR. The assay was immunoSEQ multiplex PCR, and TCRdb's table has in-frame clones only and misses some. Of 140,000 to 150,000 clones listed, 80% to 90% were seen once; the top ten hold roughly 2.7%. The germline gives CDR1 PRHDT, CDR2 FYEKMQ (reference sequence). Deletions cut 0 bases from V and 2 bases from J, with 10 bases between. The CDR3 totals 15 residues. The entry originates in a study of cytomegalovirus exposure and HLA in healthy donors. Study observations and caveats: Previous analysis showed most TCR beta V segments were productive about 87% or about 30% of the time. The classifier was said to identify cytomegalovirus status with high specificity and sensitivity. In a later analysis, DRB1 alleles had the most associated TCRs; HLA-C alleles the fewest. In a later analysis, an Asian-associated ancestry cluster reportedly showed fewer N-insertions than the approximately 700-donor mean.

The TCR was taken from a boy aged 2 to 9 in good health and CMV-seronegative. The sample taken for sequencing was PBMCs. This sequence joins TRBV13 and TRBJ2-5, with a weak D call TRBD1 (6 bases). CDR3: CASSLGQGEQETQYF. In DNA, the CDR3 is TGTGCCAGCAGCTTAGGACAGGGCGAGCAAGAGACCCAGTACTTC.